A single sample gave rise to the 10 T cell receptor beta chains below, sequenced in a study of T-cell memory formation after mild COVID-19. TCRdb passed the 5' RACE reads through MiXCR, listing each CDR3 protein once. The sample shows approximately 340,000 distinct CDR3 sequences, over 10% of them seen only once. The specimen sequenced was PBMCs or a T cell subset sorted from them (not recorded which). Source of these receptors: a man aged 18 to 29 who had mild COVID-19 (a few samples of this study predate the infection). Cell type and time point are not known.

This clonotype was recorded at least ten times. The rearrangement uses TRBV5-1 and TRBJ2-7, with D possibly TRBD2 on 5 matching bases. This CDR3 is built from 15 residues. Trimming took 2 bases from V and 2 from J, leaving 14 bases between them. Germline CDR1 and CDR2: SGHRS and YFSETQ. The CDR3 DNA follows: TGCGCCAGCAGCTTAGAGGGTTTGGGAGCCTACGAGCAGTACGTC. Amino acids: CASSLEGLGAYEQYV.

This clonotype has a count of ten or more. The chain links TRBV6-6 to TRBJ1-1; no clear D gene. Germline V gene data show CDR1 as MNHNY and CDR2 as SVGAGI (reference sequence). The CDR3 is 14 residues long. Trimming cost V 6 bases and J 2 bases, with 13 bases left between them. The CDR3: CASSPTRTNTEAFF. In DNA form, the CDR3 reads TGTGCCAGCAGCCCGACCCGCACTAACACTGAAGCTTTCTTT.

The rearrangement links TRBV5-1 to TRBJ2-4, with D possibly being TRBD1 (5 bases). The germline V gene has CDR1 SGHRS and CDR2 YFSETQ. V was clipped by 3 bases and J by 1 base, with 11 bases between them. The CDR3 extends over 15 amino acids. CDR3 bases: TGCGCCAGCAGCTCGGAAGGGGATGCCAAAAACATTCAGTACTTC. This translates into CASSSEGDAKNIQYF.

The chain recombines TRBV20-1 with TRBJ1-1, with D tentatively TRBD1 (6 bases). Trimming took 2 bases from V and 1 from J, leaving 14 bases between them. Germline CDR1 and CDR2: DFQATT and SNEGSKA (reference sequence). The CDR3 is made up of 15 amino acids. CDR3 DNA: TGCAGTGCTAGAATAAGACAGGCGAGGAACACTGAAGCTTTCTTT. Translating gives CSARIRQARNTEAFF.

The rearrangement joins TRBV7-8 to TRBJ1-5, with 7 positions matching TRBD1. J lost 7 bases, V lost 7 bases, and 10 bases had no gene match. Germline V gene sequence: CDR1 SGHVS, CDR2 FQNEAQ. CDR3 size: 14 residues. CDR3 coding DNA: TGTGCCAGCACGCCAGGGGGGGCACAGCAGCCCCAGCATTTT. Encoded protein: CASTPGGAQQPQHF.

The rearrangement joins TRBV4-1 to TRBJ2-3; 9 bases align to TRBD2. J was trimmed by 3 bases and V by 0 bases; bases with no gene match: 4. The CDR3 sequence is 16 residues long. Germline V gene data show CDR1 as MGHRA and CDR2 as YSYEKL. CDR3 sequence: CASSQEAAGGTDTQYF. The CDR3 DNA reads as TGCGCCAGCAGCCAAGAAGCAGCGGGGGGTACAGATACGCAGTATTTT.

The J gene is TRBJ1-4, the V gene TRBV9, with TRBD1 as a possible D gene (6 bases). Trimming took 3 bases from V and 8 from J, leaving 23 bases between them. Germline values: CDR1 SGDLS, CDR2 YYNGEE. This CDR3 contains 17 residues. The CDR3 spells CASSAGSGAGDYEKLFF. The CDR3 region has the DNA TGTGCCAGCAGCGCCGGGAGCGGGGCAGGGGACTACGAAAAACTGTTTTTT.

This clonotype has only a few counts. The chain employs TRBV6-2 or TRBV6-3 and TRBJ2-1; possibly TRBD1 or TRBD2 for D (6 bases each). The CDR3 is 15 residues long. CDR1 and CDR2 from the germline V gene are MNHEY and SVGEGT. Trimming shortened V by 3 bases and J by 4 bases, and 13 bases separated the two germline ends. The DNA for the CDR3 is TGTGCCAGCAGTTATCGGGGGCCGAATTACAATGAGCAGTTCTTC. Amino acid sequence: CASSYRGPNYNEQFF.

This chain joins TRBV6-5 and TRBJ1-2; 9 bases fit TRBD1. With 3 bases clipped from V and 2 bases from J, the junction kept 10 bases outside the gene matches. This CDR3 has 17 residues. Germline loops: CDR1 MNHEY, CDR2 SVGAGI. CDR3 protein: CASSYRQGVKGNYGYTF. Written as DNA, the CDR3 is TGTGCCAGCAGTTATCGACAGGGGGTTAAGGGGAACTATGGCTACACCTTC.

V gene TRBV5-1 combines with J gene TRBJ2-7; the D gene is possibly TRBD2 (5 bases). The germline V gene encodes CDR1 SGHRS and CDR2 YFSETQ. Trimming removed 4 bases at V and 3 bases at J, with 17 bases between. CDR3 length: 15 residues. CDR3 coding DNA: TGCGCCAGCAGCCCGGGGAACAGCCTCTTCTACGAGCAGTACTTC. This sequence encodes CASSPGNSLFYEQYF.